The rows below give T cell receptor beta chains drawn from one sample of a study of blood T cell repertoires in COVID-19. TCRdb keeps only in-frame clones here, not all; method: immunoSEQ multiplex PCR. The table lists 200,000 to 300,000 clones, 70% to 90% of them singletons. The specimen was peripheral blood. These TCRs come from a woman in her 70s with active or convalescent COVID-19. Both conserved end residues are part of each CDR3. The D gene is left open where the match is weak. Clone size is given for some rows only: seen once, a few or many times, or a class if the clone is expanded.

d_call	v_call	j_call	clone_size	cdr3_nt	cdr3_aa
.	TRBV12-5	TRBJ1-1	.	TGTGCTAGTAGAGAGAACACTGAAGCTTTCTTT	CASRENTEAFF
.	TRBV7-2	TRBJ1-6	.	TGTGCCAGCAGCCCACGGGTAGGGAGTTCACCCCTCCACTTT	CASSPRVGSSPLHF
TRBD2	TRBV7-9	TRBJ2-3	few	TGTGCCAGCAGCTTAGCGGGTCTAGCGGGGAGAGATACGCAGTATTTT	CASSLAGLAGRDTQYF
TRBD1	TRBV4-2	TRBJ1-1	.	TGTGCCAGCAGCCAACACCGTAGACCGACAGGGGGCACTGAAGCTTTCTTT	CASSQHRRPTGGTEAFF
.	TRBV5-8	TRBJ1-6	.	TGTGCCACCATTCACTCGGGGGGAGAATCACCCCTCCACTTT	CATIHSGGESPLHF
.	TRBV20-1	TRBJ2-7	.	TGCAGTGCTTGGCTAGCGCTCGAGCAGTACTTC	CSAWLALEQYF
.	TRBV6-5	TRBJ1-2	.	TGTGCCAGCAGCGTTATGGGAACAGGGTATGGCTACACCTTC	CASSVMGTGYGYTF
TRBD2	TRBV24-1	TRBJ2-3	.	TGTGCCACCAGTGACTTAGCGGGGGAGAACACAGATACGCAGTATTTT	CATSDLAGENTDTQYF
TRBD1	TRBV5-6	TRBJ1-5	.	TGTGCCAGCAGCTTGAGGGCAGGGGGGTCTGGGCCCCAGCATTTT	CASSLRAGGSGPQHF
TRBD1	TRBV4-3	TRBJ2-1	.	TGCGCCAGCAGCCTTGGTCCCGGGACAGGCAGCAATGAGCAGTTCTTC	CASSLGPGTGSNEQFF